This entry features one TCR beta chain sequence. This clonotype was counted a few times. Its antigen is unknown. The input lacks base qualities; no much larger clone sits a single base away. The method behind the library was RT-PCR. Sequenced on a NextSeq 550. TCRdb cleaned the public reads at Q25 with fastp, built clones with MiXCR and kept in-frame beta chains. Identical CDR3 proteins give one entry, which carries the most common genes and DNA. Recorded for this sample are around 150,000 distinct CDR3 sequences; approximately 37% of them occurred a single time. Clones ranked in the top ten supply 40% to 55% of the sample. The entry originates in a study of patients and donors after allogeneic stem cell transplantation (dated by TCRdb to 2020 to 2021). The V and J ends are trimmed by 5 bases and 1 base, leaving 9 bases between them. Measured from the cysteine to the phenylalanine, the CDR3 is 15 residues long. CDR3 DNA is the only sequence kept; it has 45 bases, read in frame from the first base. Per the germline V gene (reference sequence), SEHNR is the CDR1 and FQNEAQ is the CDR2.

The chain employs TRBV7-9 and TRBJ1-6; TRBD1 is a possible D gene, resting on 5 matching bases. The origin of this receptor is a human donor who was either an allogeneic HSCT recipient or a stem cell or donor lymphocyte infusion donor (not recorded which). It is not recorded whose cells these are; they may come from a transplant donor. The sequenced sample consisted of blood, either unsorted or a sorted T cell fraction (not recorded which). The DNA sequence is as follows: TGTGCCAGCAGCCCGACAGTTTCCTATAATTCACCCCTCCACTTT. Translated, it reads CASSPTVSYNSPLHF. The reference TRBV7-9 and TRBJ1-6 proteins fill in what lies around the CDR3, so the full variable domain reads DTGVSQNPRHKITKRGQNVTFRCDPISEHNRLYWYRQTLGQGPEFLTYFQNEAQLEKSRLLSDRFSAERPKGSFSTLEIQRTEQGDSAMYLCASSPTVSYNSPLHFGNGTRLTVT.